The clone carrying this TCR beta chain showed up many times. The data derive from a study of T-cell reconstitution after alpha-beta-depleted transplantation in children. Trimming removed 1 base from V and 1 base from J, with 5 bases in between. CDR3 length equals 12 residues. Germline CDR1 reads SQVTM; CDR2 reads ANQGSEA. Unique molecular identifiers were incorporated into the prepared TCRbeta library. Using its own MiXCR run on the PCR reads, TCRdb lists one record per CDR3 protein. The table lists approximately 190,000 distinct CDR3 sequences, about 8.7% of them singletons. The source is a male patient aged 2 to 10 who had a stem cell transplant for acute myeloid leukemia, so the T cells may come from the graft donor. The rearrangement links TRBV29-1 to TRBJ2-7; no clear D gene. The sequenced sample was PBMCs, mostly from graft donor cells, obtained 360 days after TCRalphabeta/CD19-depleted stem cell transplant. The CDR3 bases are TGCAGCGTTGAAGGGGATTCCTACGAGCAGTACTTC. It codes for CSVEGDSYEQYF.